This T cell receptor (beta chain) is drawn from a study of Graves' ophthalmopathy and Graves' hyperthyroidism (dated by TCRdb to the late 2010s). With regard to the full study: Peripheral blood was collected before any treatment was given, at the time of initial diagnosis. To explore V-J signatures distinguishing ophthalmopathy from hyperthyroidism, a discovery set of under 110 patients (roughly 45 ophthalmopathy, roughly 56 stable hyperthyroidism) was enrolled. In total, under 150 blood samples were TCR-sequenced: 43 ophthalmopathy, some 72 hyperthyroidism and about 17 hyperthyroidism-to-ophthalmopathy patients. In more than five hyperthyroidism patients, the T-cell repertoires found in thyroid tissue were compared with those found in blood. After sampling, hyperthyroidism patients received methimazole starting at 30 mg daily, and ophthalmopathy patients received high-dose intravenous methylprednisolone. To tell Graves' ophthalmopathy apart from Graves' hyperthyroidism, and to predict which patients would progress to ophthalmopathy, the study relied on TCR beta repertoire signatures. An independent validation cohort was composed of around 19 hyperthyroidism patients and around 15 patients who later progressed from hyperthyroidism to ophthalmopathy. What the authors observed across the whole study: No statistical method was used to set the sample size in advance, and the investigators knew which group each participant was assigned to. The 13-signature model separated ophthalmopathy from stable hyperthyroidism with around 90% sensitivity and about 84% specificity in cross-validation, and 80%/75% in the test set. Most expanded thyroid clonotypes with frequency above 0.001 were also detected in blood, suggesting blood repertoires may reflect the thyroid immune response. In validation, the model predicted ophthalmopathy progression with about 71% sensitivity and approximately 75% specificity; fewer than 15 predicted patients were CT-confirmed with GO in a median of about 7.1 months.

For repertoire sequencing, TCR beta CDR3 regions were amplified from RNA transcripts. The first round of RT-PCR was done with HTBI primers and the Qiagen OneStep RT-PCR kit, and was followed by a second round of multiplex PCR, then size selection and purification. The libraries underwent paired-end sequencing with 100 bp reads on an Illumina HiSeq2000. Per the original workflow: Reads were processed with SOAPnuke, discarding reads with adapters, uncalled bases, mean Phred below 15, or no exact constant-primer or identifier match. COPE v1.2.5 was used to merge high-quality paired reads. Clonotypes were defined as unique nucleotide sequences and were aligned to IMGT TRB V, D and J references using MiTCR v1.1. Analysis was restricted to V-J combinations with a frequency above 0.0001, which covered about 99% of repertoires. A TCR clonal expansion and chaos score per V-J combination was defined as the ratio of F50 clonal expansion to chaos observed in the TCRdist matrix. Welch's t-statistics and random forest were used to reduce the features to some 13 V-J combinations, which were then used as input to a naive Bayes classifier. Thyroid-blood repertoire similarity was quantified with the Morisita-Horn index. TCRdb handled the public reads itself, with Q25 trimming in fastp and clone calling in MiXCR, and kept productive beta chains. When rows share a CDR3 protein, they turn into one entry using the most common DNA and genes. These V and J calls are TCRdb output, not the study's own analysis. A total of hundreds of thousands of distinct CDR3 sequences appear in this sample, about two fifths of them only once. The ten largest clonotypes hold more than 2.5% of the sample.

In this sample, this clonotype turned up many times. Its binding antigen is unknown. The sample holds no much larger clone one base away, and base qualities are not on file. Patients with ophthalmopathy had moderately to severely active disease, with a Clinical Activity Score of 3 or more, a NOSPECS grade of 4 or more, and a disease duration of less than 3 months. Anyone with other autoimmune diseases, uncontrolled infections, pregnancy or lactation was excluded from the study. Diagnosis relied on clinical symptoms, serum thyroxine, TRAb, thyroid ultrasound and orbital computed tomography. Ficoll-Paque density gradient centrifugation was used to isolate PBMCs from around 10 ml of fresh peripheral blood. Total RNA was extracted using Trizol reagent, and RNA quality was checked on an Agilent 2100 Bioanalyzer. Sequences were obtained from peripheral blood. This TCR was recovered from an adult man with Graves' ophthalmopathy.

The CDR3 region reads CSVGGDQPQHF. Read as DNA, the sequence is TGCAGCGTTGGGGGGGATCAGCCCCAGCATTTT. The rearrangement joined TRBV29-1 to TRBJ1-5; the best D guess is TRBD1, with 5 bases matching. Trimming removed 4 bases from V and 5 bases from J, leaving 6 bases between the germline ends. Measured from the cysteine to the phenylalanine, the CDR3 is 11 residues long. Left in the record is the CDR3 DNA by itself, 33 bases read in frame from the first base. CDR1 and CDR2, per the germline V gene, are SQVTM and ANQGSEA.